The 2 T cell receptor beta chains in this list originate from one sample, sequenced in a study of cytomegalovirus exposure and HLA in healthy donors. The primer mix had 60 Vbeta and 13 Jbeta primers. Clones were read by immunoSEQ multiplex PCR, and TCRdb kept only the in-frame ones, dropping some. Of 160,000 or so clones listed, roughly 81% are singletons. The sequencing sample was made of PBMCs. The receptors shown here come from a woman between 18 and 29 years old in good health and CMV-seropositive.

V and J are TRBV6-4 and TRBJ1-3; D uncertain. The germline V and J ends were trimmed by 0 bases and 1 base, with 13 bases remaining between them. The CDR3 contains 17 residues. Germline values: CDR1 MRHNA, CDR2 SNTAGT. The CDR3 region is CASSDSRAETSGNTIYF. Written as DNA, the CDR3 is TGTGCCAGCAGTGACTCGAGGGCAGAAACATCTGGAAACACCATATATTTT.

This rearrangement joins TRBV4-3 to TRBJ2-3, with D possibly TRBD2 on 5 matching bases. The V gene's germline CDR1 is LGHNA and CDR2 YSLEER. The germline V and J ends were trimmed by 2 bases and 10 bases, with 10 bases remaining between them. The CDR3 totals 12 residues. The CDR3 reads CASSQPPGSQYF. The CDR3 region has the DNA TGCGCCAGCAGCCAACCGCCGGGGTCGCAGTATTTT.